This T cell receptor beta chain came from a study of CD8+ T cells in alopecia areata. Whole-study findings and limits: Researchers report lesional scalp, most notably alopecia totalis/universalis, outstripped normal scalp in clonality. Whereas mice showed it more clearly, TCR sharing across patients was murkier, possibly because of HLA.

On this clone: The antigen is unknown.

Once RNA had been extracted, it was reverse transcribed into cDNA to act as the sequencing template. Measured with immunoSEQ multiplex PCR; TCRdb has only the in-frame clones, and not every one. The sample lists tens of thousands of clones, 45% to 55% seen once, with 15% to 20% in the top ten. V gave up 0 bases and J gave up 1 base, with 13 bases separating them. Germline assignment: CDR1 SGDLS and CDR2 YYNGEE. This CDR3 is built from 16 residues. The V and J genes are TRBV9 and TRBJ2-5, with unresolved D. The source of this sequence is a human donor with alopecia areata. The source was CD8+ T cells sorted from blood, collected at week 0. CDR3 nucleotide sequence: TGTGCCAGCAGCGTAGGAGGCTACAGCAGCCAAGAGACCCAGTACTTC. It codes for CASSVGGYSSQETQYF.